The rows below give T cell receptor beta chains drawn from one sample of a study of T cell responses to AZD1222 COVID-19 vaccine. The data were produced by immunoSEQ multiplex PCR, yet TCRdb's version contains in-frame clones alone and is incomplete. This sample has under 150,000 clones, with roughly 92% found just once. The sample in question was peripheral blood, obtained 28 days after the second AZD1222 dose. All receptors come from an adult who received the AZD1222 COVID-19 vaccine. CDR3s include the opening cysteine and the closing phenylalanine or tryptophan. Fields, in order: V gene, J gene, D gene, clone size, CDR3 protein, CDR3 DNA. The D gene is left open where the match is weak. Some rows mark clone size as missing; the rest say once, few, many or name a class of expanded clone.

>TRBV4-1|TRBJ2-7|-|-
CASSQGWTLSYEQYF
TGCGCCAGCAGCCAAGGGTGGACCCTATCCTACGAGCAGTACTTC
>TRBV30|TRBJ1-2|TRBD1|-
CAWKRQGDYGYTF
TGTGCCTGGAAAAGACAGGGGGACTATGGCTACACCTTC
>TRBV29-1|TRBJ2-2|-|-
CSGGGQRAGELFF
TGCAGCGGTGGAGGACAAAGGGCCGGGGAGCTGTTTTTT
>TRBV6-6|TRBJ1-1|-|-
CASSNPGTVEAFF
TGTGCCAGCTCCAACCCGGGAACAGTCGAAGCTTTCTTT
>TRBV21-1|TRBJ2-2|-|-
CASSKGASGRPGELFF
TGTGCCAGCAGCAAAGGGGCTAGCGGGAGGCCCGGGGAGCTGTTTTTT
>TRBV11-3|TRBJ1-3|-|-
CASSRDSGLGNTIYF
TGTGCCAGCAGCCGCGACAGCGGGCTTGGAAACACCATATATTTT
>TRBV30|TRBJ1-5|-|-
CAWSSTGLGQPQHF
TGTGCCTGGAGTTCAACAGGGTTAGGCCAGCCCCAGCATTTT
>TRBV5-1|TRBJ2-7|-|-
CASSLAVGQESYEQYF
TGCGCCAGCAGCTTGGCTGTGGGGCAGGAATCCTACGAGCAGTACTTC
>TRBV6-5|TRBJ1-1|TRBD1|once
CASTEGQGRDTEAFF
TGTGCCAGCACCGAAGGACAGGGGCGAGACACTGAAGCTTTCTTT
>TRBV28|TRBJ1-5|-|once
CASNLPHPAQPQHF
TGTGCCAGCAACCTTCCCCACCCGGCTCAGCCCCAGCATTTT
>TRBV11-2|TRBJ2-1|-|-
CASSSGTSSGEQFF
TGTGCCAGCAGCTCCGGGACTTCCTCGGGTGAGCAGTTCTTC
>TRBV7-9|TRBJ1-2|-|-
CASSFLSRPNYGYTF
TGTGCCAGCAGCTTTCTATCGCGGCCCAACTATGGCTACACCTTC
>TRBV28|TRBJ1-1|-|-
CASSLRNTEAFF
TGTGCCAGCAGTTTACGGAACACTGAAGCTTTCTTT
>TRBV6-5|TRBJ2-7|-|-
CASSYSGPGNYEQYF
TGTGCCAGCAGTTACTCCGGGCCGGGAAACTACGAGCAGTACTTC
>TRBV6-5|TRBJ2-7|TRBD1|once
CASRPDRARNEQYF
TGTGCCAGCAGACCGGACAGGGCTAGGAACGAGCAGTACTTC
>TRBV3-1/TRBV3-2|TRBJ2-7|-|-
CASSQGFGWQYF
TGTGCCAGCAGCCAGGGGTTTGGGTGGCAGTACTTC
>TRBV11-3|TRBJ2-5|TRBD2|-
CASSSGSGTSSSETQYF
TGTGCCAGCAGCTCAGGTTCAGGGACTAGCAGTTCAGAGACCCAGTACTTC
>TRBV6-5|TRBJ2-5|-|-
CASSISRASQETQYF
TGTGCCAGCTCCATCTCCAGAGCGTCTCAAGAGACCCAGTACTTC
>TRBV6-4|TRBJ2-1|-|-
CASSEVGLATEQFF
TGTGCCAGCAGTGAGGTGGGCTTAGCAACCGAGCAGTTCTTC
>TRBV2|TRBJ2-2|TRBD2|few
CASSESPGRGTGELFF
TGTGCCAGCAGTGAAAGCCCAGGGAGGGGCACCGGGGAGCTGTTTTTT
>TRBV6-5|TRBJ2-7|-|-
CASSPQSIHEQYF
TGTGCCAGCAGTCCACAGTCCATCCACGAGCAGTACTTC
>TRBV18|TRBJ1-5|-|-
CASSPRQSSNQPQHF
TGTGCCAGCTCCCCTAGGCAGTCTAGCAATCAGCCCCAGCATTTT
>TRBV27|TRBJ2-2|TRBD2|-
CASSLLKTSENTGELFF
TGTGCCAGCAGTTTACTAAAGACTAGCGAGAACACCGGGGAGCTGTTTTTT
>TRBV2|TRBJ2-1|-|-
CASSEFRHNEQFF
TGTGCCAGCAGTGAATTTCGTCACAATGAGCAGTTCTTC
>TRBV28|TRBJ2-1|TRBD1|-
CASSLPSTGTGGYNEQFF
TGTGCCAGCAGTTTACCATCAACGGGGACAGGGGGGTACAATGAGCAGTTCTTC
>TRBV14|TRBJ1-1|-|-
CASSSRREGTEAFF
TGTGCCAGCAGCTCGAGGCGGGAGGGCACTGAAGCTTTCTTT
>TRBV27|TRBJ1-1|TRBD1|-
CASSYGTGNTEAFF
TGTGCCAGCAGCTACGGGACAGGGAACACTGAAGCTTTCTTT
>TRBV10-3|TRBJ1-3|-|-
CAISETTSGNTIYF
TGTGCCATCAGTGAGACAACCTCTGGAAACACCATATATTTT
>TRBV11-2|TRBJ1-4|-|-
CASSLGPATNEKLFF
TGTGCCAGCAGCCTGGGACCGGCAACTAATGAAAAACTGTTTTTT
>TRBV7-2|TRBJ1-2|-|-
CASSSGGWGFGGYTF
TGTGCCAGCAGCTCGGGGGGATGGGGATTCGGAGGCTACACCTTC
>TRBV27|TRBJ2-7|TRBD2|-
CASSLGRGFEQYF
TGTGCCAGCAGTTTAGGGAGGGGCTTCGAGCAGTACTTC
>TRBV19|TRBJ2-2|-|-
CATWDGLRELFF
TGTGCCACCTGGGACGGCCTAAGGGAGCTGTTTTTT
>TRBV5-4|TRBJ2-7|-|-
CASSLDRLPYEQYF
TGTGCCAGCAGCTTAGACAGGTTACCCTACGAGCAGTACTTC
>TRBV28|TRBJ2-1|-|-
CASSLQEGPSYNEQFF
TGTGCCAGCAGTTTACAGGAGGGCCCCTCCTACAATGAGCAGTTCTTC
>TRBV11-1|TRBJ2-7|-|-
CASSFRTVWNEQYF
TGTGCCAGCAGCTTTCGGACAGTATGGAACGAGCAGTACTTC
>TRBV2|TRBJ1-2|-|-
CASSEAEGKNYGYTF
TGTGCCAGCAGTGAAGCGGAAGGGAAGAACTATGGCTACACCTTC
>TRBV7-9|TRBJ1-5|-|-
CASSFRNNQPQHF
TGTGCCAGCAGCTTCCGAAATAATCAGCCCCAGCATTTT
>TRBV11-2|TRBJ1-1|-|-
CASSSSLNTEAFF
TGTGCCAGCAGTTCATCTTTGAACACTGAAGCTTTCTTT
>TRBV5-4|TRBJ2-1|TRBD2|-
CASSFNGLANFNEQFF
TGTGCCAGCAGCTTTAATGGACTAGCAAACTTCAATGAGCAGTTCTTC
>TRBV5-1|TRBJ2-3|TRBD2|-
CASSLLLRTSDTDTQYF
TGCGCCAGCAGCCTGCTATTGAGGACTAGCGACACAGATACGCAGTATTTT
>TRBV3-1/TRBV3-2|TRBJ1-4|-|-
CASSLTGRPNEKLFF
TGTGCCAGCAGCCTAACGGGACGGCCTAATGAAAAACTGTTTTTT
>TRBV29-1|TRBJ1-1|-|-
CSVYDPVAEAFF
TGCAGCGTTTATGATCCTGTGGCTGAAGCTTTCTTT
>TRBV4-2|TRBJ2-2|-|-
CASSPPGTGELFF
TGTGCCAGCAGCCCCCCGGGGACCGGGGAGCTGTTTTTT
>TRBV6-1|TRBJ2-7|TRBD2|once
CASSEFAGGFTYEQYF
TGTGCCAGCAGTGAGTTTGCGGGAGGCTTCACCTACGAGCAGTACTTC
>TRBV6-5|TRBJ1-6|-|once
CASTEDSAFAALHF
TGTGCCAGCACAGAGGACAGCGCTTTCGCGGCCCTCCACTTT
>TRBV27|TRBJ2-2|-|-
CASSLLGGTNTGELFF
TGTGCCAGCAGTTTACTGGGCGGGACAAACACCGGGGAGCTGTTTTTT
>TRBV15|TRBJ2-1|-|-
CATSAYNEQFF
TGTGCCACCAGCGCTTACAATGAGCAGTTCTTC
>TRBV30|TRBJ1-1|-|-
CAGQEGSMNTEAFF
TGTGCCGGCCAGGAGGGGTCAATGAACACTGAAGCTTTCTTT
>TRBV29-1|TRBJ2-3|-|-
CSPGLQGQTSTDTQYF
TGCAGCCCGGGGTTGCAGGGCCAAACTAGCACAGATACGCAGTATTTT
>TRBV5-4|TRBJ2-3|TRBD2|-
CASSLGTSGSTDTQYF
TGTGCCAGCAGCTTAGGGACTAGCGGGAGCACAGATACGCAGTATTTT
>TRBV19|TRBJ2-4|TRBD1|-
CASSSRQGTKNIQYF
TGTGCCAGTAGTAGCCGACAGGGGACCAAAAACATTCAGTACTTC
>TRBV9|TRBJ1-1|-|-
CASSVGGGPGTEAFF
TGTGCCAGCAGCGTAGGTGGGGGCCCTGGGACTGAAGCTTTCTTT
>TRBV19|TRBJ2-2|-|-
CATFTSPGVGATGELFF
TGTGCCACATTTACCTCCCCCGGAGTTGGGGCCACCGGGGAGCTGTTTTTT